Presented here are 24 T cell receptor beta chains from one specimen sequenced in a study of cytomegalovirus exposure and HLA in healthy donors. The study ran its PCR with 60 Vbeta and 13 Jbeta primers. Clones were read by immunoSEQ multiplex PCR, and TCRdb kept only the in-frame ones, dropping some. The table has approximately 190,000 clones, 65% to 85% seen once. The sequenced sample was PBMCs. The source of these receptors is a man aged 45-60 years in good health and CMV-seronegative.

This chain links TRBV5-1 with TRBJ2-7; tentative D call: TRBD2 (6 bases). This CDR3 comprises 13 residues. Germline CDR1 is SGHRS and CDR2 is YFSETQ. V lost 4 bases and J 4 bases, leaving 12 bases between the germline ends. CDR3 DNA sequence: TGCGCCAGCAGCCCGAATGGGGGGTACGAGCAGTACTTC. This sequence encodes CASSPNGGYEQYF.

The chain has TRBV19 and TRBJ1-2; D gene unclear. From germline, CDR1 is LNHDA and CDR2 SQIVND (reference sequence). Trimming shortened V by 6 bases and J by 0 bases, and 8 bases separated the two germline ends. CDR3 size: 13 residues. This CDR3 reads CASRGDPNYGYTF. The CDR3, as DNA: TGTGCCAGTAGGGGAGACCCTAACTATGGCTACACCTTC.

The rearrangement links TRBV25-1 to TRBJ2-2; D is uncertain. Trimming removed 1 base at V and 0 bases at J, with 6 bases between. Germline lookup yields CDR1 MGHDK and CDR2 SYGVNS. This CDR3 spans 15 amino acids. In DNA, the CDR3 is TGTGCCAGCAGTGAATCTCTAACGAACACCGGGGAGCTGTTTTTT. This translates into CASSESLTNTGELFF.

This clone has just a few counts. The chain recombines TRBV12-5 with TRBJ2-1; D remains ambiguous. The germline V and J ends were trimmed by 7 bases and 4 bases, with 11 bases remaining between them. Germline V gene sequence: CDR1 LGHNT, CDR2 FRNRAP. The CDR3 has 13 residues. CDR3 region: CASALSRYNEQFF. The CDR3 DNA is TGTGCTAGTGCCCTCTCGAGATACAATGAGCAGTTCTTC.

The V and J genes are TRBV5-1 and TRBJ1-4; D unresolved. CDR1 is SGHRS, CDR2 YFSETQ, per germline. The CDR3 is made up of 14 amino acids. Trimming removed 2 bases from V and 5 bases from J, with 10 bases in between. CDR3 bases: TGCGCCAGCAGCTTTGGGAGCCAGAATGAAAAACTGTTTTTT. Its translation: CASSFGSQNEKLFF. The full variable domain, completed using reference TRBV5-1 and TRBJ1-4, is KAGVTQTPRYLIKTRGQQVTLSCSPISGHRSVSWYQQTPGQGLQFLFEYFSETQRNKGNFPGRFSGRQFSNSRSEMNVSTLELGDSALYLCASSFGSQNEKLFFGSGTQLSVL.

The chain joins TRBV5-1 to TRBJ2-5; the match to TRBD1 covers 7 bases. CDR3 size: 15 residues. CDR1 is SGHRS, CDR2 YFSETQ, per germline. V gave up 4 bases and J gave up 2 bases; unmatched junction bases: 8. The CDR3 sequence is CASSRTGTAQETQYF. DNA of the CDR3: TGCGCCAGCAGCCGAACCGGGACAGCTCAAGAGACCCAGTACTTC.

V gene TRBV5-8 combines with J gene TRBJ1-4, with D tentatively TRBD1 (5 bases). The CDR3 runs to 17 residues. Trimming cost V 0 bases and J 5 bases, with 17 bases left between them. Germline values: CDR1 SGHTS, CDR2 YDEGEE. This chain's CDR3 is CASSLGPDGARNEKLFF. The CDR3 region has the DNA TGTGCCAGCAGCTTGGGTCCAGATGGGGCCAGAAATGAAAAACTGTTTTTT.

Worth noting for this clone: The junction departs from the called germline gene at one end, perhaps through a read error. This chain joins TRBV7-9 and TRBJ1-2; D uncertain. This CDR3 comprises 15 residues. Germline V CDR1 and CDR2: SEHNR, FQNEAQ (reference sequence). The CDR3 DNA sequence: TGTTCCAGCAGCTTAGCTACCTCGACCGGGTCTCTCTCCACCTTC. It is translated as CSSSLATSTGSLSTF.

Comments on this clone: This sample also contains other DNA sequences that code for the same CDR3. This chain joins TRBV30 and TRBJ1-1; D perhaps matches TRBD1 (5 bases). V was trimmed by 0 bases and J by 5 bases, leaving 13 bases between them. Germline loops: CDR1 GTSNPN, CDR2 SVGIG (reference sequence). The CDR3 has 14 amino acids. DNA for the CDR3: TGTGCCTGGAGTGTACGGCAGGGTGGGACTGAAGCTTTCTTT. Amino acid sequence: CAWSVRQGGTEAFF.

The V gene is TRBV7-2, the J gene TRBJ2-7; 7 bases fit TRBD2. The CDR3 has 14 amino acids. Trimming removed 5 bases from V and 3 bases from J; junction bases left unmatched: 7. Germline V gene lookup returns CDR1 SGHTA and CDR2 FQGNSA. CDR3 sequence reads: CASSPSGTRYEQYF. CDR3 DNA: TGTGCCAGCAGCCCCAGCGGGACCCGCTACGAGCAGTACTTC.

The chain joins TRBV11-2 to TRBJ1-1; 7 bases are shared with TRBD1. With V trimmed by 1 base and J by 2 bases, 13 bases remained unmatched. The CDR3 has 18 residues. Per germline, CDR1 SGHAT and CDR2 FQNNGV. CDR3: CASSLVISGQDGNTEAFF. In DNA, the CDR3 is TGTGCCAGCAGCTTAGTCATCTCCGGACAGGACGGCAACACTGAAGCTTTCTTT.

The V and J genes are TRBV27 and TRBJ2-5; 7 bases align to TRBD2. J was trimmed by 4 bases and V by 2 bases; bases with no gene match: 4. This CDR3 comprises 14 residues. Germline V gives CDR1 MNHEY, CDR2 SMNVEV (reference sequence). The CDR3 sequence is CASSLDAGVETQYF. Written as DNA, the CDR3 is TGTGCCAGCAGTTTAGATGCGGGGGTAGAGACCCAGTACTTC.

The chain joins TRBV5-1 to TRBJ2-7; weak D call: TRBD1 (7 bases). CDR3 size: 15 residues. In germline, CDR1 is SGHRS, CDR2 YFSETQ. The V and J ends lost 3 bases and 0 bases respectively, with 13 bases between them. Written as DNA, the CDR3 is TGCGCCAGCAGCTACGGGACAGCGGGCTCCTACGAGCAGTACTTC. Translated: CASSYGTAGSYEQYF.

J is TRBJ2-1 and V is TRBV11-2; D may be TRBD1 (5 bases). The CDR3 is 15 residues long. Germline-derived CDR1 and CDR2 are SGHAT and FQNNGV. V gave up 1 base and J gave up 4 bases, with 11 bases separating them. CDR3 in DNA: TGTGCCAGCAGCTTAGGACAGAACCTGTACAATGAGCAGTTCTTC. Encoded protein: CASSLGQNLYNEQFF.

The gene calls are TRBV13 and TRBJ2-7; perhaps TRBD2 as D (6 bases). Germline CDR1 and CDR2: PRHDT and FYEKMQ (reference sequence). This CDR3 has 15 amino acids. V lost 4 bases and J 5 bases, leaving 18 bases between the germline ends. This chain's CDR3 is CASSSQRALLDEQYF. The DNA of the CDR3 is TGTGCCAGCAGCTCCCAGCGGGCCCTGCTTGACGAGCAGTACTTC.

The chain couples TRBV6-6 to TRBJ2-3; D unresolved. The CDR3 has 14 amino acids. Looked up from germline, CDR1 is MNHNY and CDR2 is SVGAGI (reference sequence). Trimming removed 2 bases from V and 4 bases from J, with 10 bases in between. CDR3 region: CASSYSDDADTQYF. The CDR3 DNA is TGTGCCAGCAGTTACAGCGACGACGCAGATACGCAGTATTTT.

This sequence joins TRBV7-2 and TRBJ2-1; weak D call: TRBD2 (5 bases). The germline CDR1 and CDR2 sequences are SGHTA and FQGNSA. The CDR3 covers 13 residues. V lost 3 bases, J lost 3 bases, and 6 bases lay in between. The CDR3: CASSLEDYNEQFF. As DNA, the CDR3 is TGTGCCAGCAGCTTGGAGGACTACAATGAGCAGTTCTTC.

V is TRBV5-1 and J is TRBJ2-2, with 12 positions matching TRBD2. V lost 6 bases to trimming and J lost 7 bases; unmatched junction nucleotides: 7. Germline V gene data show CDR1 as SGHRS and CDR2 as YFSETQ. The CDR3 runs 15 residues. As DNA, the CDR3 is TGCGCCAGCAAGACTAGCGGGGGTCCTAACGGGGAGCTGTTTTTT. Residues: CASKTSGGPNGELFF.

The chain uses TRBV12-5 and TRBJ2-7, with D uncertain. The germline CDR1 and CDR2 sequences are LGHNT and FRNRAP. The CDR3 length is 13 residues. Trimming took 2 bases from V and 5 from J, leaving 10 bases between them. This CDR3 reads CASGLSANHEQYF. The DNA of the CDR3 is TGTGCTAGTGGTTTGAGCGCAAACCACGAGCAGTACTTC.

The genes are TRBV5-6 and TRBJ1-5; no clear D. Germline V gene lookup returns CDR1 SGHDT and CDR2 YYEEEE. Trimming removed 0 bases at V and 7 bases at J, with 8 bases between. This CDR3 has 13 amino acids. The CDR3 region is CASSLEREQPQHF. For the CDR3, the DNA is TGTGCCAGCAGCTTGGAGCGGGAACAGCCCCAGCATTTT.

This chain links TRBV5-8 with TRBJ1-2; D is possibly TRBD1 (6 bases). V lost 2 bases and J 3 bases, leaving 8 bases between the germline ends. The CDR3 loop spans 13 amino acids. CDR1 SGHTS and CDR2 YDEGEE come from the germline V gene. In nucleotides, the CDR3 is TGTGCCAGCAGCTTTAACAGGGACTATGGCTACACCTTC. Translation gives CASSFNRDYGYTF.

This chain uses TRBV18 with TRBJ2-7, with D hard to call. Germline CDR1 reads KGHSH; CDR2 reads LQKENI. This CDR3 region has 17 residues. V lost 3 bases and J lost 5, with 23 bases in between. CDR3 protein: CASSPDKASRAMDEQYF. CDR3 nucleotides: TGTGCCAGCTCACCCGATAAAGCGTCAAGAGCTATGGACGAGCAGTACTTC.

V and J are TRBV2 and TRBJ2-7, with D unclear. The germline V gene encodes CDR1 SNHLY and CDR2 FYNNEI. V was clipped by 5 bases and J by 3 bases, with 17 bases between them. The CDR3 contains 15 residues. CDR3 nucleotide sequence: TGTGCCAGCAGTCCTCCGCTGGCCCTCAACTACGAGCAGTACTTC. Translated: CASSPPLALNYEQYF.

The DNA of the CDR3 is TGTGCCAGCAGCCTAAGGGGGGACAGACTATACAATGAGCAGTTCTTC. This translates into CASSLRGDRLYNEQFF. The chain has TRBV9 and TRBJ2-1; D is possibly TRBD1 (7 bases). The V end was cut by 4 bases, the J end by 4 bases, with 18 bases between. This CDR3 region has 16 residues. CDR1 is SGDLS and CDR2 is YYNGEE in the germline V gene.